This TCR beta chain originates from a study of blood T cell repertoires in COVID-19 (dated by TCRdb to 2018 to 2020). With respect to the entire study: Samples covering the acute and convalescent phases of COVID-19 were provided by collaborators in the United States, Italy and Spain. The material from the prospective study consisted of cDNA or gDNA derived from T cells, B-cell-depleted T cells, or PBMCs. Subjects who had been exposed to COVID-19, were actively infected with it, or had recovered from it provided the deeply sampled blood TCRbeta repertoires that made up the dataset. The repertoires were made available in a free public database intended to serve as a resource for research on the immune response to SARS-CoV-2. Samples came from the ongoing ImmuneRACE study (first 160 participants) plus 1,254 subjects from 6 global collaborators. Sample metadata almost always included a de-identified subject ID, COVID-19 status, age in years and sex. Where HLA class I and class II types were available, the types were taken from metadata supplied by the sample provider, not from assay-based typing. Overall study outcomes, separate from this receptor: How much clinical and demographic metadata was included differed by source and by participant, and the metadata was provided uncurated.

V ends up 1 base short and J 2 bases short, with an unmatched junction base count of 3. The germline V gene gives CDR1 as SGHVS and CDR2 as FNYEAQ. Taken from cysteine to phenylalanine, the CDR3 has 15 residues. Only the CDR3 DNA is retained, 45 bases long and in frame from the first base. The collaborating institutions used their own protocols to collect whole blood in K2EDTA tubes. For TCRbeta analysis, collaborators shipped samples in one of three forms: frozen whole blood, isolated PBMCs, or DNA extracted from either of those sample types. TCRbeta CDR3 regions were amplified from genomic DNA using the immunoSEQ Assay, a bias-controlled multiplex PCR. The authors processed their data as follows. The number of nucleated cells in each sample was estimated by amplification of reference gene primers within the assay. To quantify the absolute abundance of each unique TCRbeta CDR3 rearrangement, sequence reads were collapsed and filtered. For each sample, productive Simpson clonality was calculated as the square root of Simpson's diversity index over productive rearrangements. TCRdb obtained this table from immuneACCESS and retained in-frame rearrangements with V and J assigned. These tables miss some clones; where compared with another copy, unresolved V genes account for less than half of the shortfall, and the remainder is unexplained. V, J and clone size reflect that table, while D and trimming were determined from the DNA. The sample table records approximately 38,000 clones; around 85% of these occur just once. 24% of the sample goes to the ten largest clones.

Worth noting for this clone: Its cognate antigen has yet to be identified. No much larger clonotype is one base removed from it; base qualities were not supplied.

The sequenced sample consisted of peripheral blood. This receptor was taken from a human donor with acute or convalescent COVID-19. The donor label of this sample is uncertain. The V gene is TRBV7-6 and the J gene is TRBJ2-3; 7 central nucleotides agree with TRBD1. The nucleotide sequence is given as TGTGCCAGCAGCTTAGTAGGGGGCCCCACAGATACGCAGTATTTT. The translation is CASSLVGGPTDTQYF.